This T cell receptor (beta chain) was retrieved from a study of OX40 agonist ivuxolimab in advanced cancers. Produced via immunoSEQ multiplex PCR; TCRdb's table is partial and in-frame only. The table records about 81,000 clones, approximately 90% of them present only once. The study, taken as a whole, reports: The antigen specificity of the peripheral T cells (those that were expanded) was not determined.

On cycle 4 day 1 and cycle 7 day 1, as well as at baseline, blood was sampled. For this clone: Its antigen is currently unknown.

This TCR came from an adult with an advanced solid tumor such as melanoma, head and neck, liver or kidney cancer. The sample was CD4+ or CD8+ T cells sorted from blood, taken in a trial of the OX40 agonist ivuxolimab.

The CDR3 DNA sequence: TGTGCCAGCAGCCAAAAAGGTAGTGGGGGGGCGGCAGATACGCAGTATTTT. Translation gives CASSQKGSGGAADTQYF. V is TRBV7-9 and J is TRBJ2-3, with a tentative D call TRBD2 (7 bases). Germline assignment: CDR1 SEHNR and CDR2 FQNEAQ (reference sequence). V lost 5 bases to trimming and J lost 4 bases, with 22 bases between them. This CDR3 spans 17 amino acids.